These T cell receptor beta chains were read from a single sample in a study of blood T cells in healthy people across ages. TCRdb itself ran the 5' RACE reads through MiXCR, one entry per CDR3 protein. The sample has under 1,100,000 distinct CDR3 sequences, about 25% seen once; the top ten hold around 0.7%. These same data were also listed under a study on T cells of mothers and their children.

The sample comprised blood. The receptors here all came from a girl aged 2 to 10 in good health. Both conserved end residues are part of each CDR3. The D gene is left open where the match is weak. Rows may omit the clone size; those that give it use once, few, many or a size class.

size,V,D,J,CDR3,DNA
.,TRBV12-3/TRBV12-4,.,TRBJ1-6,CASSFWTDSYNSPLHF,TGTGCCAGCAGTTTTTGGACAGACTCCTATAATTCACCCCTCCACTTT
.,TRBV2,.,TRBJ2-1,CASSTLGEGDEQFF,TGTGCCAGCAGTACCCTCGGGGAGGGGGATGAGCAGTTCTTC
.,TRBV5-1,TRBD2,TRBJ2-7,CASSPPLKAGGYEQYF,TGCGCCAGCAGCCCCCCTCTCAAAGCGGGAGGTTACGAGCAGTACTTC
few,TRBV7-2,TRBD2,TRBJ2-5,CASSPQPLAEQETQYF,TGTGCCAGCAGCCCCCAGCCGCTAGCGGAGCAAGAGACCCAGTACTTC
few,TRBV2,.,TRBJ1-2,CASMVEANYGYTF,TGTGCCAGCATGGTTGAAGCTAACTATGGCTACACCTTC
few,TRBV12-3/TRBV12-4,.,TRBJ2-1,CASLTGLSNEQFF,TGTGCCAGTCTCACGGGACTCTCCAATGAGCAGTTCTTC
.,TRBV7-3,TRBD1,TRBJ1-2,CASSMRYRGSNYGYTF,TGTGCCAGCAGCATGAGATACAGGGGATCTAACTATGGCTACACCTTC
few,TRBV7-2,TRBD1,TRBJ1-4,CASSSRGQGARWKEKLFF,TGTGCCAGCAGCTCGCGGGGACAGGGGGCGCGGTGGAAAGAAAAACTGTTTTTT
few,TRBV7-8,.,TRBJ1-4,CASSLEKEKLFF,TGTGCCAGCAGCTTAGAGAAGGAAAAACTGTTTTTT
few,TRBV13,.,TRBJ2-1,CASSLKTSYNEQFF,TGTGCCAGCAGCTTAAAGACCTCCTACAATGAGCAGTTCTTC
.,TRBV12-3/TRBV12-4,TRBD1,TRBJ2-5,CASSPWTGPDQETQYF,TGTGCCAGCAGTCCATGGACAGGTCCGGACCAAGAGACCCAGTACTTC
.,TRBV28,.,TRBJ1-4,CASNVNAPTNEKLFF,TGTGCCAGCAACGTAAATGCCCCAACTAATGAAAAACTGTTTTTT
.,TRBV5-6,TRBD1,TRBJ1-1,CASSFQTGELGTEAFF,TGTGCCAGCAGCTTCCAGACAGGGGAATTAGGGACTGAAGCTTTCTTT
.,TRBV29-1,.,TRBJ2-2,CSVFPPGGELFF,TGCAGCGTCTTCCCCCCCGGCGGGGAGCTGTTTTTT
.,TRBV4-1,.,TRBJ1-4,CASSQESGGYDEKLFF,TGCGCCAGCAGCCAAGAGTCAGGAGGGTATGACGAAAAACTGTTTTTT
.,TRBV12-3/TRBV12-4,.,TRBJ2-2,CASSPTWQIRAGELFF,TGTGCCAGCAGTCCAACCTGGCAGATTCGCGCCGGGGAGCTGTTTTTT
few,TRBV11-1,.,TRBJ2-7,CASSSWTDTIQQYF,TGTGCCAGCAGCTCTTGGACAGACACGATACAGCAGTACTTC
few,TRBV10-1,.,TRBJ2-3,CASSDGGFASTDTQYF,TGCGCCAGCAGTGATGGCGGATTCGCTAGCACAGATACGCAGTATTTT
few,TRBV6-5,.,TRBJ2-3,CASSPEDRSTDTQYF,TGTGCCAGCAGTCCGGAGGATCGTAGCACAGATACGCAGTATTTT
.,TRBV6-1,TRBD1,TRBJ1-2,CASSPRQGMYGYTF,TGTGCCAGCAGTCCCCGACAGGGAATGTATGGCTACACCTTC
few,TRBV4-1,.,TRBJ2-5,CASSQGAYLEETQYF,TGCGCCAGCAGCCAAGGGGCCTACTTGGAGGAGACCCAGTACTTC
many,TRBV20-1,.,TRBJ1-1,CSVGVSAFF,TGCAGTGTAGGAGTGAGCGCTTTCTTT
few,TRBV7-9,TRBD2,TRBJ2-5,CASSLVPGLAGYNEQYF,TGTGCCAGCAGCTTAGTCCCGGGACTAGCGGGCTACAATGAGCAGTACTTC
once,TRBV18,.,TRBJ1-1,CASSRDGWVTEAFF,TGTGCCAGCTCACGGGACGGTTGGGTCACTGAAGCTTTCTTT
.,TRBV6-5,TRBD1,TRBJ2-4,CASSPTGQTKNIQYF,TGTGCCAGCAGTCCCACGGGACAGACCAAAAACATTCAGTACTTC
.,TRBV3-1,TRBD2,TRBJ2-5,CASSQDGLGVIETQYF,TGTGCCAGCAGCCAAGACGGACTAGGGGTTATAGAGACCCAGTACTTC
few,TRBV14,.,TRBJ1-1,CASSQRQAVNTEAFF,TGTGCCAGCAGCCAACGACAAGCGGTGAACACTGAAGCTTTCTTT
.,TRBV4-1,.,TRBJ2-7,CARPTLGRGECLYEQYF,TGCGCCAGACCCACCCTTGGGAGGGGGGAATGCCTCTACGAGCAGTACTTC
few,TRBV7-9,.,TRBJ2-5,CASSLGPQGEQYF,TGTGCCAGCAGCTTAGGTCCCCAAGGGGAGCAGTACTTC
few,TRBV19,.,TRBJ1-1,CASSTGFANTEAFF,TGTGCCAGTAGTACTGGATTCGCGAACACTGAAGCTTTCTTT
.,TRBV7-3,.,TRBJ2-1,CASSPNLQGISYNEQFF,TGTGCCAGCAGCCCTAACCTTCAGGGAATTTCCTACAATGAGCAGTTCTTC
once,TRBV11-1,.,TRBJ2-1,CASSWASREQFF,TGTGCCAGCAGCTGGGCCTCGCGTGAGCAGTTCTTC
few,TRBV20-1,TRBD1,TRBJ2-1,CSARVEQGAYNEQFF,TGCAGTGCTAGAGTGGAGCAGGGGGCCTACAATGAGCAGTTCTTC
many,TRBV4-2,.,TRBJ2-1,CASSQNYNEQFF,TGTGCCAGCAGCCAAAACTACAATGAGCAGTTCTTC
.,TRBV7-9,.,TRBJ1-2,CASSRSGMIGYTF,TGTGCCAGCAGCCGAAGCGGTATGATCGGCTACACCTTC